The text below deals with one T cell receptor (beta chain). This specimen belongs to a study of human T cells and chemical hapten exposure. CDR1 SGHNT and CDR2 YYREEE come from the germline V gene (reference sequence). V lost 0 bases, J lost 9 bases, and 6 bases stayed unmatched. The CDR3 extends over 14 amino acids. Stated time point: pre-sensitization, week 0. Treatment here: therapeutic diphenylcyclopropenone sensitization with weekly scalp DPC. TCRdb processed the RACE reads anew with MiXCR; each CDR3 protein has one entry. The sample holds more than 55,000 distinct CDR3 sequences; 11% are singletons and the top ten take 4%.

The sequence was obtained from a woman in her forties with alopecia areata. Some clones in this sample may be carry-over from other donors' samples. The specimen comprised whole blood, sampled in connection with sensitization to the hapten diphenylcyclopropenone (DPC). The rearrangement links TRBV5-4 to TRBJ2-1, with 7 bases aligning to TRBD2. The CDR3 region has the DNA TGTGCCAGCAGCTTGGTCCGGGGGGAGAGTGAGCAGTTCTTC. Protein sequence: CASSLVRGESEQFF.